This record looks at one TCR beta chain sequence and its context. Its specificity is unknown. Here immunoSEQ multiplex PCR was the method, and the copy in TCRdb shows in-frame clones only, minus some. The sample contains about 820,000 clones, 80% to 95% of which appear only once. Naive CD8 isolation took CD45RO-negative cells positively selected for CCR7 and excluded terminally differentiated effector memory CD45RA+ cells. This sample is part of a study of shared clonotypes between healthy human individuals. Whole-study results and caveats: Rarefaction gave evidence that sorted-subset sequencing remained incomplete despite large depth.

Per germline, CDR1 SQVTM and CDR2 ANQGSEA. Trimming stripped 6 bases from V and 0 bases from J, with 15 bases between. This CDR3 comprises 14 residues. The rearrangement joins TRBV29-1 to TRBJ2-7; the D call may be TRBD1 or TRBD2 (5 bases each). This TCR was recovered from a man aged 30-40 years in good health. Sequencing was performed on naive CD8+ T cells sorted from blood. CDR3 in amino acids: CSVRGSWNSYEQYF. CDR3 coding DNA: TGCAGCGTGAGGGGATCCTGGAACTCCTACGAGCAGTACTTC.